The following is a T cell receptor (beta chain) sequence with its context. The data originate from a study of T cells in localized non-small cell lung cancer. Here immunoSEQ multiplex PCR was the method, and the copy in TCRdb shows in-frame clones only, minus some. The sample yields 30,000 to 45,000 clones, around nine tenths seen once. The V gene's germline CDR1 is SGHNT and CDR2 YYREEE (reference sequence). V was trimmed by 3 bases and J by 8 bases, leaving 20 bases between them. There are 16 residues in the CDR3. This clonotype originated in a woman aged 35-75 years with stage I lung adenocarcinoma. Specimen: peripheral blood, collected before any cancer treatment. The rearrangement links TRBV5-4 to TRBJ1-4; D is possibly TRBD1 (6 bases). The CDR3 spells CASSWGGGTAQEKLFF. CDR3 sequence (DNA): TGTGCCAGCAGCTGGGGGGGCGGGACGGCCCAAGAAAAACTGTTTTTT.